These 27 T cell receptor beta chains were all obtained from the same sample, sequenced in a study of CD8+ T cells in alopecia areata. RNA extraction and reverse transcription yielded cDNA as sequencing template. The repertoire was sequenced with immunoSEQ multiplex PCR; TCRdb's copy has only in-frame clones and lacks some. The sample includes under 150,000 clones, approximately 56% of them seen just once. The sample taken for sequencing was CD8+ T cells sorted from blood. The receptors were sampled from a human donor in good health.

In its sample, this clone was seen once. This chain uses TRBV23-1 with TRBJ1-5; no clear D. Being an ORF, TRBV23-1 has a function that is uncertain. V was trimmed by 2 bases and J by 0 bases, leaving 11 bases between them. The CDR3 loop spans 16 amino acids. The CDR3 is CASSQLAEYSNQPQHF. Here the CDR3 DNA reads TGCGCCAGCAGTCAACTGGCAGAATATAGCAATCAGCCCCAGCATTTT.

V usage is TRBV5-6 and J usage is TRBJ2-7, with 7 bases that match TRBD1. The trim removed 3 bases at V and 1 base at J, leaving 1 base unmatched. CDR1 is SGHDT and CDR2 is YYEEEE in the germline V gene. CDR3 length: 13 residues. The CDR3 DNA is TGTGCCAGCAGCTCGGGACAGTCCTACGAGCAGTACTTC. This gives the protein CASSSGQSYEQYF.

The J gene is TRBJ1-5, the V gene TRBV27; D not resolved. The CDR3 runs 13 residues. Germline CDR1 and CDR2: MNHEY and SMNVEV (reference sequence). V lost 5 bases and J 5 bases, leaving 10 bases between the germline ends. The CDR3 protein is CASSPITHQPQHF. The CDR3 DNA follows: TGTGCCAGCAGTCCGATAACACATCAGCCCCAGCATTTT.

The chain couples TRBV2 to TRBJ2-7, with D maybe TRBD2 (5 bases). Trimming took off 1 base at V and 5 bases at J, with 15 bases between the two ends. The CDR3 length is 15 residues. CDR1 SNHLY and CDR2 FYNNEI come from the germline V gene. The CDR3, as DNA: TGTGCCAGCAGTGAAGAGGCGGGTCCCCCCAACGAGCAGTACTTC. The encoded protein is CASSEEAGPPNEQYF.

The chain employs TRBV4-1 and TRBJ2-1; D not certain. CDR3 size: 15 residues. Germline V gene lookup returns CDR1 MGHRA and CDR2 YSYEKL. The V gene lost 4 bases and the J gene lost 5 bases, with 15 bases spanning the gap. The CDR3 loop is CASSLVDARDNEQFF. CDR3 nucleotide sequence: TGCGCCAGCAGCCTAGTCGACGCCCGGGACAATGAGCAGTTCTTC.

This clone was recorded a few times. The chain carries TRBV25-1 and TRBJ1-1; tentatively, D is TRBD1 (5 bases). V lost 6 bases and J lost 1, with 15 bases in between. This CDR3 has 15 residues. Germline loops: CDR1 MGHDK, CDR2 SYGVNS. This chain's CDR3 is CASRGERKRNTEAFF. The CDR3 DNA reads TGTGCCAGCAGGGGGGAGAGGAAAAGGAACACTGAAGCTTTCTTT.

CDR3 amino acids: CASSQDFAGGNNEQFF. CDR3 sequence (DNA): TGTGCCAGCAGCCAAGATTTTGCGGGAGGGAACAATGAGCAGTTCTTC. V is TRBV14 and J is TRBJ2-1; TRBD2 matches at 9 bases. The CDR3 sequence is 16 residues long. The germline CDR1 and CDR2 sequences are SGHDN and FVKESK. V was clipped by 0 bases and J by 5 bases; unmatched bases: 5.

This clone was found a few times. The chain combines TRBV6-5 with TRBJ2-5; D is perhaps TRBD1 or TRBD2 (5 bases each). The CDR3 is 14 amino acids. Germline V gene lookup returns CDR1 MNHEY and CDR2 SVGAGI. Deletions cut 5 bases from V and 5 bases from J, with 15 bases between. CDR3 amino acids: CASSPPGRRETQYF. The CDR3 DNA reads TGTGCCAGCAGTCCCCCGGGACGACGGGAGACCCAGTACTTC.

V usage is TRBV10-3 and J usage is TRBJ2-7; D not certain. Looked up from germline, CDR1 is ENHRY and CDR2 is SYGVKD. Trimming took 3 bases from V and 4 from J, leaving 19 bases between them. The CDR3 is 16 residues long. CDR3 DNA sequence: TGTGCCATCAGTGATTTTCAAACTGCGTATAGGTACGAGCAGTACTTC. Its translation: CAISDFQTAYRYEQYF.

The chain combines TRBV25-1 with TRBJ2-6, with 9 bases lining up with TRBD1. Trimming removed 6 bases from V and 4 bases from J; junction bases left unmatched: 10. Germline CDR1 MGHDK, CDR2 SYGVNS. The CDR3 is made up of 17 amino acids. CDR3 nucleotides: TGTGCCAGCAGCACCCGGGACAGGGAATGGGGGGCCAACGTCCTGACTTTC. Protein product: CASSTRDREWGANVLTF. Full variable domain (rest looked up from reference TRBV25-1 and TRBJ2-6): EADIYQTPRYLVIGTGKKITLECSQTMGHDKMYWYQQDPGMELHLIHYSYGVNSTEKGDLSSESTVSRIRTEHFPLTLESARPSHTSQYLCASSTRDREWGANVLTFGAGSRLTVL.

The genes are TRBV23-1 and TRBJ2-1; the D gene is possibly TRBD2 (6 bases). TRBV23-1 is recorded as an ORF, its role being uncertain. The CDR3 loop spans 13 amino acids. The V end lost 3 bases, the J end lost 13 bases, and 16 bases lay between the germline ends. CDR3 sequence reads: CASSHPRAGSQFF. CDR3 nucleotides: TGCGCCAGCAGTCACCCGCGGGCGGGATCTCAGTTCTTC.

This clone has more than one count but fewer than ten. The genes are TRBV18 and TRBJ1-5, with D unclear. V lost 2 bases to trimming and J lost 0 bases, with 8 bases between them. In germline, CDR1 is KGHSH, CDR2 LQKENI. There are 15 residues in the CDR3. CDR3 region: CASSPTESSNQPQHF. CDR3 bases: TGTGCCAGCTCACCAACCGAATCTAGCAATCAGCCCCAGCATTTT.

Regarding this clone: The same CDR3 is also encoded by other DNA sequences in this sample. This CDR3 is CSVGGSSYNEQFF. CDR3 nucleotides: TGCAGCGTTGGCGGGAGCTCCTACAATGAGCAGTTCTTC. The chain carries TRBV29-1 and TRBJ2-1; 7 nucleotides match TRBD2. V was pared by 4 bases and J by 0 bases, with 0 bases of the junction left unmatched. The germline V gene has CDR1 SQVTM and CDR2 ANQGSEA. The CDR3 runs to 13 residues.

This clone appeared a few times. The DNA for the CDR3 is TGCGCCAGCAGCTTGGACGCCAGCGGGGGATACGAGCAGTACTTC. Amino acids: CASSLDASGGYEQYF. This chain connects TRBV5-1 to TRBJ2-7, with TRBD2 identical over 8 bases. The V gene's germline CDR1 is SGHRS and CDR2 YFSETQ. The ends lost 0 bases at V and 4 bases at J; junction bases unmatched: 6. The CDR3 has 15 residues.

The rearrangement joins TRBV5-1 to TRBJ2-4, with D perhaps matching TRBD1 (5 bases). The germline V gene encodes CDR1 SGHRS and CDR2 YFSETQ. The V gene lost 0 bases and the J gene lost 3 bases, with 10 bases spanning the gap. The CDR3 runs 15 residues. CDR3: CASSLGRVSKNIQYF. The CDR3 nucleotides are TGCGCCAGCAGCTTGGGCAGGGTGAGCAAAAACATTCAGTACTTC.

The CDR3 protein is CASSPISDTQYF. The CDR3 coding sequence is TGTGCCAGCAGCCCGATCTCAGATACGCAGTATTTT. The chain is built from TRBV11-2 and TRBJ2-3; no firm D call. Trimming took 5 bases from V and 4 from J, leaving 7 bases between them. The length of the CDR3 is 12 residues. Looked up from germline, CDR1 is SGHAT and CDR2 is FQNNGV.

The rearrangement uses TRBV28 and TRBJ1-5, with D hard to call. Germline CDR1 reads MDHEN; CDR2 reads SYDVKM. CDR3 size: 14 residues. V lost 7 bases and J lost 1, with 11 bases in between. The CDR3 DNA reads TGTGCCAGCACTTTCGTAGAAAGCAATCAGCCCCAGCATTTT. Protein: CASTFVESNQPQHF.

The V gene is TRBV19, the J gene TRBJ2-1; TRBD2 agrees at 8 bases. V lost 5 bases and J lost 3; bases outside the gene matches: 9. The germline CDR1 and CDR2 sequences are LNHDA and SQIVND (reference sequence). The CDR3 consists of 16 residues. CDR3 residues: CASSPAELAVYNEQFF. The DNA of the CDR3 is TGTGCCAGTAGTCCTGCAGAACTAGCGGTCTACAATGAGCAGTTCTTC.

V and J are TRBV2 and TRBJ2-7; 8 bases agree with TRBD2. CDR3 length: 15 residues. CDR1 is SNHLY and CDR2 is FYNNEI in the germline V gene. Trimming removed 0 bases from V and 0 bases from J; junction bases left unmatched: 1. Here the CDR3 reads CASSEASGASYEQYF. For the CDR3, the DNA is TGTGCCAGCAGTGAAGCTAGCGGGGCCTCCTACGAGCAGTACTTC.

The chain is built from TRBV6-6 and TRBJ1-1; tentative D call: TRBD1 (5 bases). The CDR3 covers 13 residues. From germline, CDR1 is MNHNY and CDR2 SVGAGI (reference sequence). V was clipped by 2 bases and J by 4 bases, with 8 bases between them. CDR3 in amino acids: CASSYGGGTEAFF. The CDR3 DNA reads TGTGCCAGCAGTTACGGGGGGGGCACTGAAGCTTTCTTT.

This clone was seen more than once but under ten times. This chain uses TRBV28 with TRBJ2-7; no reliable D call. The CDR3 is 14 residues long. With 2 bases removed from V and 3 bases from J, the gap between germline ends came to 11 bases. Germline CDR1 MDHEN, CDR2 SYDVKM. This CDR3 is CASSLAEIYYEQYF. DNA of the CDR3: TGTGCCAGCAGTTTAGCAGAGATATACTACGAGCAGTACTTC.

The J gene is TRBJ2-2, the V gene TRBV2; weak D call: TRBD2 (6 bases). Germline CDR1 is SNHLY and CDR2 is FYNNEI. The CDR3 is 14 residues long. V lost 4 bases to trimming and J lost 5 bases, with 11 bases between them. CDR3 sequence reads: CASSAGTVTGELFF. Written as DNA, the CDR3 is TGTGCCAGCAGTGCCGGGACTGTGACCGGGGAGCTGTTTTTT.

The rearrangement links TRBV5-1 to TRBJ1-1; D unresolved. The germline V and J ends were trimmed by 7 bases and 1 base, with 8 bases remaining between them. Germline lookup yields CDR1 SGHRS and CDR2 YFSETQ. The CDR3 spans 12 residues. The CDR3 sequence is CASFGWNTEAFF. The CDR3 region has the DNA TGCGCCAGCTTCGGGTGGAACACTGAAGCTTTCTTT.

This chain links TRBV2 with TRBJ2-2, with TRBD1 matching 7 bases. Germline-derived CDR1 and CDR2 are SNHLY and FYNNEI. With 9 bases clipped from V and 3 bases from J, the junction kept 7 bases outside the gene matches. CDR3 length equals 14 residues. CDR3 sequence (DNA): TGTGCCAGTCTCGGGACAGCGTACACCGGGGAGCTGTTTTTT. It codes for CASLGTAYTGELFF.

The chain couples TRBV9 to TRBJ2-7; 7 bases agree with TRBD1. Germline V gene lookup returns CDR1 SGDLS and CDR2 YYNGEE. The CDR3 contains 14 residues. The trim removed 4 bases at V and 4 bases at J, leaving 8 bases unmatched. CDR3 amino acids: CASSREGGEYEQYF. In DNA form, the CDR3 reads TGTGCCAGCAGCCGTGAAGGGGGCGAGTACGAGCAGTACTTC.

The genes are TRBV4-1 and TRBJ2-1, with 12 bases that match TRBD2. The CDR3 covers 16 residues. Germline lookup yields CDR1 MGHRA and CDR2 YSYEKL. V was pared by 4 bases and J by 6 bases, with 7 bases of the junction left unmatched. The DNA for the CDR3 is TGCGCCAGCAGCCCCCGACTAGCGGGAGTCGTCAATGAGCAGTTCTTC. Its protein is CASSPRLAGVVNEQFF.

This chain uses TRBV12-5 with TRBJ2-7; 11 nucleotides line up with TRBD2. The V gene end was trimmed by 3 bases and the J gene end by 2 bases; junction bases not matched to a gene: 9. Germline V gene data show CDR1 as LGHNT and CDR2 as FRNRAP. The CDR3 totals 17 residues. The CDR3 DNA reads TGTGCTAGTGGTTTTCCACTAGCGGGAGAAACCGCCTACGAGCAGTACTTC. This gives the protein CASGFPLAGETAYEQYF.